Reported below is one T cell receptor beta chain. Cohorts were based on clinical histories the participants reported. As processed by the authors: For nucleated cells, counts were estimated from reference gene primer amplification. Repertoires were generated with immunoSEQ multiplex PCR, while TCRdb's copy carries only in-frame clones and drops some. That table gives V, J and clone size, and the DNA gave D and trimming. The sample has 220,000 or so clones; 90% are singletons. This specimen belongs to a study of blood T cell repertoires in COVID-19. About the research overall: PBMCs, B-cell-depleted T cells, or T cells were the source of the cDNA or gDNA that made up the material.

The sequence came from a man between 25 and 39 years old who had been exposed to COVID-19. Material for sequencing was PBMCs or T cells enriched from blood (not recorded which).

CDR3 DNA sequence: TGTGCCAGCAGCTTACTTCACTCCCGGGATACGCAGTATTTT. Amino acids: CASSLLHSRDTQYF. The chain is built from TRBV11-2 and TRBJ2-3; D remains unclear. Between the trimmed V and J ends, which lost 2 bases and 6 bases, there was a span of 12 bases. The V gene's germline CDR1 is SGHAT and CDR2 FQNNGV. The CDR3 consists of 14 residues.